The source of this T cell receptor (beta chain) is a study of shared clonotypes between healthy human individuals. The study's findings and limits: Naive CD4 clonotypes were shared across several donors at about 5%. Among donors, sharing of clonotypes was expected to be affected by sequencing depth.

The CDR3 loop spans 12 amino acids. CDR1 WNHNN and CDR2 SYGVQD come from the germline V gene (reference sequence). Trimming left V 0 bases short and J 6 bases short, with 6 bases between. Points on this clone: Its antigen is not known.

Measured with immunoSEQ multiplex PCR; TCRdb has only the in-frame clones, and not every one. The table lists fewer than 1.6 million clones, 98% of them singletons. The sequence came from a man between 25 and 39 years old in good health. This rearrangement joins TRBV10-1 to TRBJ2-7, with D perhaps being TRBD1 or TRBD2 (5 bases each). Sequenced: naive CD4+ T cells sorted from blood. Indicated subset: CD45RA+ positively selected. The CDR3 region has the DNA TGCGCCAGCAGTGAGTCGAGGGGCGAGCAGTACTTC. Protein sequence: CASSESRGEQYF.